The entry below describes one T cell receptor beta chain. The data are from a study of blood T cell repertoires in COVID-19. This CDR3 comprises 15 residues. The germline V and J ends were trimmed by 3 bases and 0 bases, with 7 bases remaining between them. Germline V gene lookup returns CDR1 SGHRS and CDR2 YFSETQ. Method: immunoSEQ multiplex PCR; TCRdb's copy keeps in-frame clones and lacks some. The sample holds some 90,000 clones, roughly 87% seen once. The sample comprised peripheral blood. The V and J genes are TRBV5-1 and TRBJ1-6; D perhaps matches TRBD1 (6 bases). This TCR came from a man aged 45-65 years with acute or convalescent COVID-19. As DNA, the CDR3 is TGCGCCAGCAGCTCGGACAGCTCCTATAATTCACCCCTCCACTTT. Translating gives CASSSDSSYNSPLHF.